This T cell receptor beta chain comes out of a study of T cell responses to AZD1222 COVID-19 vaccine. General study points: Baseline antibody screening turned up just a handful of seropositive AZD1222 recipients. Spike was spanned by vaccine-associated CD4 TCRs, which were dominant at 160-218 and 743-854. In a largely white British group with more females than males, clonal diversity was possibly underestimated.

The table came from immunoSEQ multiplex PCR; TCRdb's copy has only in-frame clones and leaves some out. Among over 150,000 clones listed, about nine tenths were seen once. V dropped 7 bases and J dropped 2 bases, with 15 bases sitting between them. The CDR3 consists of 15 residues. Germline V gives CDR1 LNHDA, CDR2 SQIVND (reference sequence). As to this clone: Antigen unknown.

The sample in question was peripheral blood, obtained on day 0 of AZD1222 vaccination. The J gene is TRBJ1-5, the V gene TRBV19, with D tentatively TRBD1 (5 bases). The TCR comes from an adult in good health. Here the CDR3 reads CASTTTGTRNQPQHF. CDR3 DNA sequence: TGTGCCAGTACAACAACAGGTACCCGCAATCAGCCCCAGCATTTT.